One sample yielded the 22 T cell receptor beta chains listed below, sequenced in a study of cytomegalovirus exposure and HLA in healthy donors. Vbeta (60) and Jbeta (13) primers were used in the PCR. The assay was immunoSEQ multiplex PCR, and TCRdb's table has in-frame clones only and misses some. The sample yields over 100,000 clones, about 64% seen once. Sequenced: PBMCs. The receptors derive from a woman between 40 and 50 years old in good health and CMV-seronegative.

The genes are TRBV5-1 and TRBJ2-7, with D perhaps matching TRBD1 (6 bases). The CDR3 consists of 14 residues. From germline, CDR1 is SGHRS and CDR2 YFSETQ. With 3 bases removed from V and 8 bases from J, the gap between germline ends came to 18 bases. The CDR3 nucleotides read TGCGCCAGCAGCTCGTCCCGGGACATACGCCAGCAGTACTTC. It specifies CASSSSRDIRQQYF.

V and J are TRBV28 and TRBJ2-2, with 7 nucleotides matching TRBD1. This CDR3 is built from 15 residues. The germline V gene has CDR1 MDHEN and CDR2 SYDVKM. Germline trimming cut 3 bases from V and 1 base from J; bases unmatched to any gene: 2. The CDR3 loop is CASSLQGVNTGELFF. The CDR3 coding sequence is TGTGCCAGCAGTTTGCAGGGGGTGAACACCGGGGAGCTGTTTTTT.

This chain uses TRBV13 with TRBJ2-3, with 8 positions matching TRBD2. The germline CDR1 and CDR2 sequences are PRHDT and FYEKMQ (reference sequence). This CDR3 is 15 amino acids long. V shed 4 bases, J shed 3 bases, and the junction held 6 bases outside the gene matches. In DNA form, the CDR3 reads TGTGCCAGCAGCTACGGGGGGGCTGGGACAGATACGCAGTATTTT. It yields the protein CASSYGGAGTDTQYF.

This clone appeared a few times. The chain links TRBV7-2 to TRBJ1-4; possibly TRBD1 for D (5 bases). CDR1 and CDR2 from the germline V gene are SGHTA and FQGNSA. The CDR3 totals 15 residues. Trimming removed 5 bases from V and 0 bases from J, with 10 bases in between. The CDR3 is CASSPTGATNEKLFF. In DNA, the CDR3 is TGTGCCAGCAGCCCCACAGGTGCAACTAATGAAAAACTGTTTTTT.

The genes are TRBV14 and TRBJ2-3; D call uncertain. CDR1 and CDR2 (germline): SGHDN, FVKESK. V lost 3 bases and J 7 bases, leaving 14 bases between the germline ends. This CDR3 has 14 amino acids. In nucleotides, the CDR3 is TGTGCCAGCAGCCAGTTGACTTTCGCGAATACGCAGTATTTT. Its protein product is CASSQLTFANTQYF.

A word on this clone: This CDR3 is also generated by other DNA sequences in the sample. The chain recombines TRBV29-1 with TRBJ1-1; 9 bases are shared with TRBD1. The CDR3 runs to 12 residues. CDR1 and CDR2 (germline): SQVTM, ANQGSEA. J was trimmed by 5 bases and V by 6 bases; bases with no gene match: 4. CDR3 in DNA: TGCAGCGTGGACAGGGGCCGTACTGAAGCTTTCTTT. This sequence encodes CSVDRGRTEAFF.

The sample holds a few counts of this clone. The chain employs TRBV6-4 and TRBJ2-1; TRBD2 agrees at 9 bases. The CDR3 totals 16 residues. Germline CDR1 reads MRHNA; CDR2 reads SNTAGT. The ends lost 0 bases at V and 5 bases at J; junction bases unmatched: 5. The CDR3 here is CASSDSTASGDNEQFF. CDR3 DNA sequence: TGTGCCAGCAGTGACTCGACGGCTAGCGGGGACAATGAGCAGTTCTTC.

J is TRBJ1-1 and V is TRBV9; no clear D. Between the trimmed V and J ends, which lost 7 bases and 8 bases, there was a span of 18 bases. This CDR3 spans 13 amino acids. CDR1 is SGDLS, CDR2 YYNGEE, per germline. DNA of the CDR3: TGTGCCAGCGGAGACTCCGGTGTCGAGGAAGCTTTCTTT. Protein sequence: CASGDSGVEEAFF.

The rearrangement uses TRBV10-3 and TRBJ1-1; the D gene is possibly TRBD1 (6 bases). The CDR3 runs 12 residues. CDR1 ENHRY and CDR2 SYGVKD come from the germline V gene. V dropped 10 bases and J dropped 1 base, with 10 bases sitting between them. The chain's CDR3 is CATGTTNTEAFF. The CDR3 DNA sequence: TGTGCCACCGGGACAACGAACACTGAAGCTTTCTTT.

The chain employs TRBV5-4 and TRBJ2-7; 8 nucleotides agree with TRBD1. The CDR3 is 15 residues long. Germline V gene data show CDR1 as SGHNT and CDR2 as YYREEE (reference sequence). V dropped 2 bases and J dropped 7; count of bases not matched to a gene: 11. CDR3 sequence: CASSFQGAISWEQYF. CDR3 nucleotide sequence: TGTGCCAGCAGCTTCCAGGGGGCGATTTCGTGGGAGCAGTACTTC.

The chain is built from TRBV28 and TRBJ1-2; 12 bases line up with TRBD1. The CDR3 length is 17 residues. The germline CDR1 and CDR2 sequences are MDHEN and SYDVKM. J was trimmed by 2 bases and V by 5 bases; bases with no gene match: 9. The CDR3 bases are TGTGCCAGCAGTCTAGGGGACAGGGGGCAAATAAACTATGGCTACACCTTC. Its translation: CASSLGDRGQINYGYTF.

This clone was detected only a few times. The V gene is TRBV18, the J gene TRBJ2-7, with 7 bases matching TRBD1. V dropped 3 bases and J dropped 2; count of bases not matched to a gene: 7. This CDR3 is built from 15 residues. CDR1 is KGHSH, CDR2 LQKENI, per germline. The CDR3 bases are TGTGCCAGCTCACCGGCGACAGGGCCGACCTACGAGCAGTACTTC. Protein sequence: CASSPATGPTYEQYF.

This chain connects TRBV27 to TRBJ2-3, with D uncertain. Trimming took off 0 bases at V and 5 bases at J, with 9 bases between the two ends. The germline gives CDR1 MNHEY, CDR2 SMNVEV (reference sequence). The CDR3 totals 14 residues. The DNA of the CDR3 is TGTGCCAGCAGTTTATCAACCCTCGGAGATACGCAGTATTTT. Protein sequence: CASSLSTLGDTQYF.

The rearrangement uses TRBV11-2 and TRBJ2-2; maybe TRBD2 (6 bases). V was clipped by 4 bases and J by 4 bases, with 10 bases between them. CDR1 is SGHAT and CDR2 is FQNNGV in the germline V gene. The CDR3 has 14 residues. CDR3 region: CASSSTRGTGELFF. For the CDR3, the DNA is TGTGCCAGCAGCTCGACGCGGGGCACCGGGGAGCTGTTTTTT.

The chain is built from TRBV4-1 and TRBJ2-5; D is possibly TRBD2 (5 bases). The V gene's germline CDR1 is MGHRA and CDR2 YSYEKL. Between the trimmed V and J ends, which lost 0 bases and 4 bases, there was a span of 21 bases. The CDR3 has 18 residues. The CDR3 here is CASSQDRGRAGAGETQYF. CDR3 nucleotide sequence: TGCGCCAGCAGCCAAGATCGGGGTAGGGCAGGCGCTGGAGAGACCCAGTACTTC.

The gene calls are TRBV10-1 and TRBJ2-5; TRBD1 matches 10 bases. Germline CDR1 WNHNN, CDR2 SYGVQD (reference sequence). Trimming at V came to 5 bases and at J to 5 bases, leaving 5 bases not matched to a gene. CDR3 length: 14 amino acids. The CDR3 loop is CASSSGQGLETQYF. CDR3 sequence (DNA): TGCGCCAGCAGTTCGGGACAGGGGCTGGAGACCCAGTACTTC.

The rearrangement uses TRBV6-1 and TRBJ1-4; 10 bases align to TRBD1. V lost 4 bases to trimming and J lost 6 bases; unmatched junction nucleotides: 2. Germline V CDR1 and CDR2: MNHNS, SASEGT. This CDR3 contains 14 residues. Here the CDR3 reads CASSVGQGHEKLFF. CDR3 sequence (DNA): TGTGCCAGCAGTGTGGGACAGGGGCATGAAAAACTGTTTTTT.

The V call is TRBV4-1, the J call TRBJ2-7; the D is unclear. From germline, CDR1 is MGHRA and CDR2 YSYEKL. The ends were cut back, 0 bases at V and 2 bases at J, with 8 bases in the middle. The CDR3 covers 14 residues. The CDR3: CASSQEAQTYEQYF. CDR3 coding DNA: TGCGCCAGCAGCCAAGAGGCACAGACCTACGAGCAGTACTTC.

The chain combines TRBV7-2 with TRBJ1-1, with 7 bases matching TRBD1. This CDR3 has 15 amino acids. From germline, CDR1 is SGHTA and CDR2 FQGNSA. With V trimmed by 5 bases and J by 1 base, 7 bases remained unmatched. The CDR3: CASSPRDRRNTEAFF. CDR3 coding DNA: TGTGCCAGCAGCCCTCGGGACAGACGGAACACTGAAGCTTTCTTT.

The chain employs TRBV4-1 and TRBJ1-5; TRBD1 aligns across 9 bases. From germline, CDR1 is MGHRA and CDR2 YSYEKL. This CDR3 contains 17 residues. Germline trimming cut 4 bases from V and 5 bases from J; bases unmatched to any gene: 12. The DNA of the CDR3 is TGCGCCAGCAGCCGAAGGGCCCCGGGACAGGGCGATCAGCCCCAGCATTTT. Translating it yields CASSRRAPGQGDQPQHF.

The chain has TRBV18 and TRBJ1-1; D is uncertain. Trimming pared 3 bases from V and 5 bases from J, leaving 10 bases between. The CDR3 has 13 residues. Germline V lookup: CDR1 KGHSH, CDR2 LQKENI. The CDR3 spells CASSPSVETEAFF. The CDR3 DNA reads as TGTGCCAGCTCACCCTCTGTTGAGACTGAAGCTTTCTTT.

The V gene is TRBV9, the J gene TRBJ2-3; D is possibly TRBD2 (5 bases). The V gene lost 4 bases and the J gene lost 4 bases, with 22 bases spanning the gap. CDR1 and CDR2 (germline): SGDLS, YYNGEE. The CDR3 runs 17 residues. The DNA of the CDR3 is TGTGCCAGCAGCCCCCGCGGTGGGGAAGGGAGTCCAGATACGCAGTATTTT. Residues: CASSPRGGEGSPDTQYF.